This T cell receptor beta chain comes out of a study of blood T cell repertoires in COVID-19. Study context: COVID-19 samples from acute and convalescent phases originated in the United States, Italy and Spain. T cells, B-cell-depleted T cells, or PBMCs provided the cDNA or gDNA that served as material.

The CDR3 is made up of 14 amino acids. V dropped 6 bases and J dropped 4 bases, with 13 bases sitting between them. Germline V lookup: CDR1 LNHDA, CDR2 SQIVND (reference sequence). The repertoire was sequenced with immunoSEQ multiplex PCR; TCRdb's copy has only in-frame clones and lacks some. Among roughly 260,000 clones, approximately 89% were seen once, and the ten largest hold approximately 2.2%. Material: peripheral blood. The chain uses TRBV19 and TRBJ1-5; D gene unclear. The receptor's source is a woman between 50 and 59 years old with acute or convalescent COVID-19. The CDR3 loop is CASSIGRINQPQHF. The CDR3 DNA follows: TGTGCCAGTAGCATTGGGAGGATTAATCAGCCCCAGCATTTT.